This TCR beta chain emerged from a study of blood T cell repertoires in COVID-19. Study in general: There were acute and convalescent COVID-19 samples, and they came from the United States, Italy and Spain. Nucleic acid was either cDNA or gDNA, and it came from T cells, B-cell-depleted T cells, or PBMCs.

Methods used by the authors: From reference gene primer amplification, estimates of nucleated cell counts were derived. The protocol was immunoSEQ multiplex PCR, while the TCRdb copy is restricted to in-frame clones and leaves out a portion. D and trimming come from the DNA, and the V and J calls and clone size come from that table. The sample lists around 50,000 clones, roughly 85% occurring once. In this sample, this clone turned up a few times. Germline lookup yields CDR1 SGHVS and CDR2 FNYEAQ. Between the trimmed V and J ends, which lost 1 base and 1 base, there was a span of 11 bases. This CDR3 comprises 16 residues.

The rearrangement joins TRBV7-6 to TRBJ1-5, with D unclear. This clonotype originated in a human donor in a cohort sampled during active COVID-19. Sequenced material: peripheral blood. As DNA, the CDR3 is TGTGCCAGCAGCTTAGGGAGTAGGCAGAGCAATCAGCCCCAGCATTTT. This codes for CASSLGSRQSNQPQHF.